The T cell receptor beta chain described here comes from a study of cytomegalovirus exposure and HLA in healthy donors. Study in general: The 110 or so validation repertoires used a platform that matched the one used for the 600 to 700 first-cohort repertoires, as a later analysis reported.

Libraries were prepared by immunoSEQ multiplex PCR; TCRdb keeps only in-frame clonotypes and omits some of them. The table lists roughly 70,000 clones, roughly 94% of them singletons. Donors came from a validation cohort of about 110 subjects, distinct from the first 666-subject cohort. V lost 3 bases, J lost 0 bases, and 12 bases lay in between. This CDR3 is built from 16 residues. Germline lookup yields CDR1 LGHNA and CDR2 YNFKEQ. The rearrangement uses TRBV4-2 and TRBJ2-1, with D possibly matching TRBD2 (6 bases). The clonotype originates from a man aged 18 to 30 in good health and CMV-seropositive. The sample comprised PBMCs. The CDR3 reads CASSQSSVSSYNEQFF. The CDR3 DNA sequence: TGTGCCAGCAGCCAGTCTAGCGTTAGCTCCTACAATGAGCAGTTCTTC.